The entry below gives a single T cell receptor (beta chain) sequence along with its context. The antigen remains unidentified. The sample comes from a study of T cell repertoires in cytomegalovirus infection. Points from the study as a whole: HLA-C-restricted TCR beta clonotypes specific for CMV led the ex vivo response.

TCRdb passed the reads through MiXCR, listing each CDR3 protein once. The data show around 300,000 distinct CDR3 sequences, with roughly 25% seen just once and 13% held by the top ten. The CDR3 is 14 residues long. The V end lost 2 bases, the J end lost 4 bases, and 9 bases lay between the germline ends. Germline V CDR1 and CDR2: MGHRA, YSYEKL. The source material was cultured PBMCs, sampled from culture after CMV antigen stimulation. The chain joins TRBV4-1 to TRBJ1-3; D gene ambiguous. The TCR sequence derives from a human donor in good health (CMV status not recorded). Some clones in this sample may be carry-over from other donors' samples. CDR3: CASSQLLGGNTIYF. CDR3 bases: TGCGCCAGCAGCCAACTCTTAGGAGGAAACACCATATATTTT.